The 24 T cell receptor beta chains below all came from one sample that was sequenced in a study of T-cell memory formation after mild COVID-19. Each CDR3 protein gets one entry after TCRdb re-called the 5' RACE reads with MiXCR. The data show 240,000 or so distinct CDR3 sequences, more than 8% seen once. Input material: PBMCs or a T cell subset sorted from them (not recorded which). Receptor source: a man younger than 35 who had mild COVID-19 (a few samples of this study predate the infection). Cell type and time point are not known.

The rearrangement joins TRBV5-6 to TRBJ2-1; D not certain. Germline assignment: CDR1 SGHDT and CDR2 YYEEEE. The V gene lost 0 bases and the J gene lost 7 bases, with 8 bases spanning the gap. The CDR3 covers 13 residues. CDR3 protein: CASSLEDLNEQFF. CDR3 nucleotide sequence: TGTGCCAGCAGCTTGGAGGACCTGAATGAGCAGTTCTTC.

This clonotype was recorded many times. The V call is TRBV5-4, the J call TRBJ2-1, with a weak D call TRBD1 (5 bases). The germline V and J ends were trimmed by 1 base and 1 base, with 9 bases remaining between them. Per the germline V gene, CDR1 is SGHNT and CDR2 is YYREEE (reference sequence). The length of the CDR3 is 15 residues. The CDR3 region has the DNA TGTGCCAGCAGCTTGAGTCAGGGATCCTACAATGAGCAGTTCTTC. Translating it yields CASSLSQGSYNEQFF.

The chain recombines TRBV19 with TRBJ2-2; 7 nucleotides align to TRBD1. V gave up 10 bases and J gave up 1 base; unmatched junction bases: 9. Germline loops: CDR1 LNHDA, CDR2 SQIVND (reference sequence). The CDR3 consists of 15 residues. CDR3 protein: CATTDRALNTGELFF. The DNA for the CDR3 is TGTGCCACCACTGACAGGGCATTGAACACCGGGGAGCTGTTTTTT.

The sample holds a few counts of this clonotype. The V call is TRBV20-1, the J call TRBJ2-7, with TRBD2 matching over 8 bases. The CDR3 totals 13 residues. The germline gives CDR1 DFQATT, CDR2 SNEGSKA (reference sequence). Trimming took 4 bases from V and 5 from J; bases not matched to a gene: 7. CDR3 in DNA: TGCAGTGCTACCGTAGCGGGGCTCGACGAGCAGTACTTC. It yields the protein CSATVAGLDEQYF.

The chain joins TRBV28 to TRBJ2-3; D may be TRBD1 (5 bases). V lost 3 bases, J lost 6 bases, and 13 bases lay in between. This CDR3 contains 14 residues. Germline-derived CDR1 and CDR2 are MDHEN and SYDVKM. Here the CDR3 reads CASSFRAITDTQYF. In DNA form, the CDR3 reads TGTGCCAGCAGTTTCAGGGCCATCACGGATACGCAGTATTTT.

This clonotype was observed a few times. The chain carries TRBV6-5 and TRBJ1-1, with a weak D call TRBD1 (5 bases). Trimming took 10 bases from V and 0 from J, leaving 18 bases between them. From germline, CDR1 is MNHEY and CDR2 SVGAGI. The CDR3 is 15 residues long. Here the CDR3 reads CATHEQDRLNTEAFF. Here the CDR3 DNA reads TGTGCCACACACGAACAGGACCGTTTGAACACTGAAGCTTTCTTT.

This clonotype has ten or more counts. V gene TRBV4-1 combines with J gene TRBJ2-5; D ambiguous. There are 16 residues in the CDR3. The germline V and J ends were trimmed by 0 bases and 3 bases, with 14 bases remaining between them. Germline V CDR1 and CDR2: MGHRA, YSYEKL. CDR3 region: CASSQDVRQREETQYF. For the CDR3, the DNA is TGCGCCAGCAGCCAAGACGTTCGGCAAAGGGAAGAGACCCAGTACTTC.

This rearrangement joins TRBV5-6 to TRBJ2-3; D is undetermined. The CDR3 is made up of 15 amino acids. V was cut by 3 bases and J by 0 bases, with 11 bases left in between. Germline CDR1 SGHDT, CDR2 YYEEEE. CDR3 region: CASSSTSGSTDTQYF. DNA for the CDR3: TGTGCCAGCAGCTCCACGTCTGGGAGCACAGATACGCAGTATTTT.

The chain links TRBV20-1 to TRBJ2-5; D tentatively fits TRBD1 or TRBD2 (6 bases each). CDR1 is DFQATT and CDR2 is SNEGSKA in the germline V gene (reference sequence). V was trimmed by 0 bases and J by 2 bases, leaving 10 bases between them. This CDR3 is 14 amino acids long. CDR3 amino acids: CSARDGGQQETQYF. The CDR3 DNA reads TGCAGTGCTAGAGACGGGGGCCAGCAAGAGACCCAGTACTTC.

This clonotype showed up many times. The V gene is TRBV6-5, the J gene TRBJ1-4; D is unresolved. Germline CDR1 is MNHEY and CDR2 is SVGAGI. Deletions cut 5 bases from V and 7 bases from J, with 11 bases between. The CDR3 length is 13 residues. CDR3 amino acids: CASSNTQFEKLFF. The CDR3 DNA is TGTGCCAGCAGTAATACGCAGTTTGAAAAACTGTTTTTT.

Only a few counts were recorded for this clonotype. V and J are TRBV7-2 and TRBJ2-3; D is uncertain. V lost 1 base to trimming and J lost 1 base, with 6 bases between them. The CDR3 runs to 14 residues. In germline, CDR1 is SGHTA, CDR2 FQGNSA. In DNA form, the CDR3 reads TGTGCCAGCAGCTTAGGCGTGGGCACAGATACGCAGTATTTT. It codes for CASSLGVGTDTQYF.

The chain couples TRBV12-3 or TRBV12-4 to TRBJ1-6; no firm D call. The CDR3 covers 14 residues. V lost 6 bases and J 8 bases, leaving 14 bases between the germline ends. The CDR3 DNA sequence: TGTGCCAGCAGCTCCAGACGCTCGGATTCACCCCTCCACTTT. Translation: CASSSRRSDSPLHF.

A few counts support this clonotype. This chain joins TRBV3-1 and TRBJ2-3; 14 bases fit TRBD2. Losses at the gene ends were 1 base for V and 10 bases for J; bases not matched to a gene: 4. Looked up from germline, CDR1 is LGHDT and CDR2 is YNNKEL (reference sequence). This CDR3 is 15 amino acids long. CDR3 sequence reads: CASSQVTSGGAPQYF. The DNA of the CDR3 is TGTGCCAGCAGCCAAGTGACTAGCGGGGGGGCACCGCAGTATTTT.

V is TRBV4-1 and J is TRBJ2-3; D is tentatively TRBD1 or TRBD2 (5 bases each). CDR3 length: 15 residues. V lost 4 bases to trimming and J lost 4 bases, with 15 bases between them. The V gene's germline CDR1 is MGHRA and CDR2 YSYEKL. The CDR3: CASSPHRDVPDTQYF. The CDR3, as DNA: TGCGCCAGCAGCCCCCACCGGGACGTACCAGATACGCAGTATTTT.

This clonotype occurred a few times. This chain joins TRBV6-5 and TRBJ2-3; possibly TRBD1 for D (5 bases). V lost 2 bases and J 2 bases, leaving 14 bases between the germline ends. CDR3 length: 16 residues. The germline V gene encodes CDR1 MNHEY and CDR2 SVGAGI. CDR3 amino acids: CASSYGGLGPTDTQYF. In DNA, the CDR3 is TGTGCCAGCAGTTACGGCGGCTTGGGGCCCACAGATACGCAGTATTTT.

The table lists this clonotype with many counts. The CDR3 here is CASRGQGEETQYF. DNA for the CDR3: TGCGCCAGCAGAGGACAGGGGGAAGAGACCCAGTACTTC. This chain connects TRBV4-1 to TRBJ2-5; 10 bases fit TRBD1. Germline V gives CDR1 MGHRA, CDR2 YSYEKL. V lost 6 bases to trimming and J lost 3 bases; unmatched junction nucleotides: 1. The CDR3 is 13 amino acids.

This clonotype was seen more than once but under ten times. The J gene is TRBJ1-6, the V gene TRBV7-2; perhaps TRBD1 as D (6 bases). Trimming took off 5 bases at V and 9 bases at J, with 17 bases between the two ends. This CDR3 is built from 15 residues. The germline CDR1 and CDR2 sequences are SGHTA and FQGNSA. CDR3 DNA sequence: TGTGCCAGCAGCGGCCGGGACATACTGAGTTCACCCCTCCACTTT. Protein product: CASSGRDILSSPLHF.

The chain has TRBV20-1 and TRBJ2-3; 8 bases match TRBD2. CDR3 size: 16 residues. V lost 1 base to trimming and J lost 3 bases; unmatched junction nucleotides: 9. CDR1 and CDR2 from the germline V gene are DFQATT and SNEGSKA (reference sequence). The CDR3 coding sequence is TGCAGTGCTAGAGGTCTTGGGCGGGGGGAAACAGATACGCAGTATTTT. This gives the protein CSARGLGRGETDTQYF.

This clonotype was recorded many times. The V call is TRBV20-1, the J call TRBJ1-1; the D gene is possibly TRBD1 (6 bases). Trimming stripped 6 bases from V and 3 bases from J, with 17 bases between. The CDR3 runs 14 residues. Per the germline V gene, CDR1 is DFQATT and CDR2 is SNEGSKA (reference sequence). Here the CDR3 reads CSARMGHRDTEAFF. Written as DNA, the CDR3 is TGCAGTGCGCGAATGGGGCACAGGGACACTGAAGCTTTCTTT.

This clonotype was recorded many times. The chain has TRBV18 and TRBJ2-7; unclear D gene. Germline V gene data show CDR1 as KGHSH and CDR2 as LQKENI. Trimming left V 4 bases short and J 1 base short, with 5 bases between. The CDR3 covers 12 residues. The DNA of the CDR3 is TGTGCCAGCTCACGCGAATCCTACGAGCAGTACTTC. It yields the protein CASSRESYEQYF.

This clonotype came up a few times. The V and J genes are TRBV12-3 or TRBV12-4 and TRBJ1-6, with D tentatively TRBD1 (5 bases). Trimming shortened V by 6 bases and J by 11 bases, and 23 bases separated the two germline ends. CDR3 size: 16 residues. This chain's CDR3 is CASSHQGIGRGAPLHF. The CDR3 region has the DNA TGTGCCAGCAGCCACCAGGGTATAGGACGAGGGGCACCCCTCCACTTT.

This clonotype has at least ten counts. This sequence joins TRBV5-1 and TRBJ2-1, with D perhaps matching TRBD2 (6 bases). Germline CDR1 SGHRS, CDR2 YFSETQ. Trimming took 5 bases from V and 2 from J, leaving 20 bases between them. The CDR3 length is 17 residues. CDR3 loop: CASRDLTGTHTYNEQFF. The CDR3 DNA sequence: TGCGCCAGCAGGGACCTGACCGGGACTCATACCTACAATGAGCAGTTCTTC. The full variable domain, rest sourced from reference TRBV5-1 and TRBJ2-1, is KAGVTQTPRYLIKTRGQQVTLSCSPISGHRSVSWYQQTPGQGLQFLFEYFSETQRNKGNFPGRFSGRQFSNSRSEMNVSTLELGDSALYLCASRDLTGTHTYNEQFFGPGTRLTVL.

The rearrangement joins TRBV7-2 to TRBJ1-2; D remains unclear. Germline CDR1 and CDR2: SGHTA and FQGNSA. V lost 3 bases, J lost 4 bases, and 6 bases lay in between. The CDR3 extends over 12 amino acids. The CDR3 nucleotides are TGTGCCAGCAGCTTTATTTCCTATGGCTACACCTTC. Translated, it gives CASSFISYGYTF.

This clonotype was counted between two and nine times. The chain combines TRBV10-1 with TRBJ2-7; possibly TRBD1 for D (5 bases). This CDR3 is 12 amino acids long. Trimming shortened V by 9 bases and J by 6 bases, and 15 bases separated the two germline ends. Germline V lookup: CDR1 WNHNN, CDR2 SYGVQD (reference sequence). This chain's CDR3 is CASNYQGCEQYV. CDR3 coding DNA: TGCGCCAGTAACTACCAGGGCTGCGAGCAGTACGTC.